The 20 T cell receptor beta chains listed next were all sequenced from one sample in a study of blood T cell repertoires in COVID-19. The assay was immunoSEQ multiplex PCR, and TCRdb's table has in-frame clones only and misses some. The sample records tens of thousands of clones, 75% to 90% being singletons. Sequenced input: peripheral blood. The receptor set was obtained from a human donor in a cohort sampled during active COVID-19.

Points on this clone: One junction end disagrees with the germline gene, perhaps due to a read error. J is TRBJ2-3 and V is TRBV3-1 (or the pseudogene TRBV3-2); D not resolved. The germline gives CDR1 LGHDT, CDR2 YNNKEL (reference sequence). The CDR3 is 12 residues long. The CDR3 bases are TGTGCCAGCAGCCAAGTCGGTGGGCCCGAGAATTTT. Amino acid sequence: CASSQVGGPENF.

CDR3 in amino acids: CASSYSRQGNYGYTF. The CDR3, as DNA: TGTGCCAGCAGTTACAGTCGGCAGGGAAACTATGGCTACACCTTC. V gene TRBV6-2 or TRBV6-3 combines with J gene TRBJ1-2; a weak D match, TRBD1 (5 bases). V was trimmed by 2 bases and J by 2 bases, leaving 12 bases between them. Germline loops: CDR1 MNHEY, CDR2 SVGEGT. The CDR3 contains 15 residues.

The rearrangement uses TRBV27 and TRBJ2-3; D call uncertain. V gave up 6 bases and J gave up 4 bases, with 11 bases separating them. This CDR3 has 13 residues. Germline lookup yields CDR1 MNHEY and CDR2 SMNVEV (reference sequence). The CDR3 DNA follows: TGTGCCAGCAGATCAATAGAGGCAGATACGCAGTATTTT. It yields the protein CASRSIEADTQYF.

V is TRBV30 and J is TRBJ2-7, with 14 positions matching TRBD2. Germline assignment: CDR1 GTSNPN and CDR2 SVGIG (reference sequence). This CDR3 is built from 17 residues. With V trimmed by 4 bases and J by 4 bases, 12 bases remained unmatched. The chain's CDR3 is CAWTPLTSGRVWYEQYF. As DNA, the CDR3 is TGTGCCTGGACGCCGTTGACTAGCGGGAGGGTTTGGTACGAGCAGTACTTC. Full variable domain (outside the CDR3, taken from reference TRBV30 and TRBJ2-7): SQTIHQWPATLVQPVGSPLSLECTVEGTSNPNLYWYRQAAGRGLQLLFYSVGIGQISSEVPQNLSASRPQDRQFILSSKKLLLSDSGFYLCAWTPLTSGRVWYEQYFGPGTRLTVT.

The chain joins TRBV5-4 to TRBJ2-5; possible D gene TRBD2, 6 bases. The germline V and J ends were trimmed by 6 bases and 5 bases, with 20 bases remaining between them. In germline, CDR1 is SGHNT, CDR2 YYREEE (reference sequence). The CDR3 totals 15 residues. The CDR3 DNA sequence: TGTGCCAGCACCCTGATGTCACTAGCCGACGAGACCCAGTACTTC. This codes for CASTLMSLADETQYF.

The chain links TRBV6-6 to TRBJ2-2; a possible D gene is TRBD1 (5 bases). Germline V gene data show CDR1 as MNHNY and CDR2 as SVGAGI (reference sequence). This CDR3 spans 14 amino acids. V was clipped by 4 bases and J by 5 bases, with 11 bases between them. The CDR3 is CASSSFPGTGELFF. The CDR3 DNA is TGTGCCAGCAGTTCGTTCCCAGGGACCGGGGAGCTGTTTTTT.

The J gene is TRBJ2-7, the V gene TRBV6-5, with unresolved D. CDR3 length equals 13 residues. Trimming took 2 bases from V and 6 from J, leaving 11 bases between them. Germline V lookup: CDR1 MNHEY, CDR2 SVGAGI. CDR3 protein: CASSYTWPGEQYF. In DNA form, the CDR3 reads TGTGCCAGCAGTTACACGTGGCCAGGCGAGCAGTACTTC.

The rearrangement uses TRBV5-4 and TRBJ2-1, with D possibly TRBD1 on 6 matching bases. Per the germline V gene, CDR1 is SGHNT and CDR2 is YYREEE (reference sequence). The V end lost 1 base, the J end lost 5 bases, and 10 bases lay between the germline ends. The CDR3 spans 14 residues. CDR3 in amino acids: CASSLPDRNNEQFF. CDR3 DNA: TGTGCCAGCAGCTTGCCGGACAGAAACAATGAGCAGTTCTTC.

There are a few counts of this clone. This sequence joins TRBV6-6 and TRBJ1-1; D gene ambiguous. The germline V gene has CDR1 MNHNY and CDR2 SVGAGI (reference sequence). With 6 bases removed from V and 0 bases from J, the gap between germline ends came to 8 bases. CDR3 length: 13 amino acids. CDR3 coding DNA: TGTGCCAGCAGGGACTCCGTGAACACTGAAGCTTTCTTT. Translated, it gives CASRDSVNTEAFF.

This clone was seen a single time. V gene TRBV6-6 combines with J gene TRBJ2-7, with D possibly TRBD1 on 5 matching bases. There are 13 residues in the CDR3. V gave up 2 bases and J gave up 3 bases, with 8 bases separating them. CDR1 is MNHNY and CDR2 is SVGAGI in the germline V gene (reference sequence). The CDR3 protein is CASSYGRDYEQYF. The DNA for the CDR3 is TGTGCCAGCAGTTACGGCAGGGACTACGAGCAGTACTTC.

The chain is built from TRBV7-3 and TRBJ1-1, with D uncertain. This CDR3 spans 13 amino acids. Germline values: CDR1 SGHTA, CDR2 FQGTGA. V shed 5 bases and J shed 3 bases, with 10 bases lying between them. The CDR3 protein is CASSLIRDTEAFF. The CDR3 coding sequence is TGTGCCAGCAGCCTTATCCGCGACACTGAAGCTTTCTTT.

V is TRBV7-9 and J is TRBJ1-6; TRBD1 agrees at 10 bases. Trimming at V came to 5 bases and at J to 8 bases, leaving 0 bases not matched to a gene. The CDR3 totals 13 residues. Looked up from germline, CDR1 is SEHNR and CDR2 is FQNEAQ (reference sequence). The CDR3 protein is CASSGTGDSPLHF. The DNA of the CDR3 is TGTGCCAGCAGCGGGACAGGGGATTCACCCCTCCACTTT. Full variable domain (missing parts from reference TRBV7-9 and TRBJ1-6): DTGVSQNPRHKITKRGQNVTFRCDPISEHNRLYWYRQTLGQGPEFLTYFQNEAQLEKSRLLSDRFSAERPKGSFSTLEIQRTEQGDSAMYLCASSGTGDSPLHFGNGTRLTVT.

The V call is TRBV6-4, the J call TRBJ2-2, with TRBD2 matching over 15 bases. Germline V gene data show CDR1 as MRHNA and CDR2 as SNTAGT. V was pared by 7 bases and J by 1 base, with 4 bases of the junction left unmatched. CDR3 length: 17 amino acids. The CDR3 is CASIGLAGGRNTGELFF. The DNA for the CDR3 is TGTGCCAGCATAGGACTAGCGGGAGGGCGGAACACCGGGGAGCTGTTTTTT.

The chain links TRBV5-1 to TRBJ1-1, with a possible D match to TRBD1 (6 bases). CDR1 SGHRS and CDR2 YFSETQ come from the germline V gene. V dropped 4 bases and J dropped 1 base, with 8 bases sitting between them. The CDR3 length is 13 residues. The CDR3 loop reads CASSSRGNTEAFF. CDR3 bases: TGCGCCAGCAGCAGCAGGGGGAACACTGAAGCTTTCTTT.

The chain combines TRBV7-3 with TRBJ2-1; TRBD2 agrees at 12 bases. Germline CDR1 reads SGHTA; CDR2 reads FQGTGA. The CDR3 has 16 residues. Trimming cost V 4 bases and J 5 bases; bases outside gene matches: 6. The CDR3 loop is CASSSLTSGGHNEQFF. CDR3 bases: TGTGCCAGCAGCTCCCTCACTAGCGGGGGGCACAATGAGCAGTTCTTC. Combining the CDR3 with reference TRBV7-3 and TRBJ2-1 gives the whole variable domain GAGVSQTPSNKVTEKGKYVELRCDPISGHTALYWYRQSLGQGPEFLIYFQGTGAADDSGLPNDRFFAVRPEGSVSTLKIQRTERGDSAVYLCASSSLTSGGHNEQFFGPGTRLTVL.

V is TRBV10-2 and J is TRBJ2-1; TRBD2 is a possible D gene (6 bases). V dropped 3 bases and J dropped 7 bases, with 13 bases sitting between them. Germline lookup yields CDR1 WSHSY and CDR2 SAAADI. CDR3 size: 14 residues. The CDR3 spells CASSDGGDLNEQFF. CDR3 coding DNA: TGCGCCAGCAGTGATGGCGGGGACCTAAATGAGCAGTTCTTC.

This sequence joins TRBV18 and TRBJ1-2; 10 nucleotides match TRBD1. In germline, CDR1 is KGHSH, CDR2 LQKENI. V shed 3 bases, J shed 4 bases, and the junction held 11 bases outside the gene matches. The CDR3 consists of 17 residues. The CDR3 here is CASSPPVGQGEFYGYTF. CDR3 in DNA: TGTGCCAGCTCACCCCCCGTCGGACAGGGGGAATTCTATGGCTACACCTTC.

In DNA form, the CDR3 reads TGTGCCAGCAGCCCCCGGACAGGGGAACACGAGCAGTACTTC. Encoded protein: CASSPRTGEHEQYF. This chain connects TRBV5-4 to TRBJ2-7, with TRBD1 identical over 9 bases. J lost 5 bases, V lost 4 bases, and 7 bases had no gene match. The CDR3 spans 14 residues. Germline CDR1 is SGHNT and CDR2 is YYREEE (reference sequence).

The genes are TRBV5-4 and TRBJ2-1, with 10 positions matching TRBD2. Germline CDR1 and CDR2: SGHNT and YYREEE (reference sequence). The CDR3 consists of 15 residues. V shed 3 bases, J shed 7 bases, and the junction held 7 bases outside the gene matches. This chain's CDR3 is CASSSQREGGNEQFF. For the CDR3, the DNA is TGTGCCAGCAGCTCCCAGCGGGAGGGGGGGAATGAGCAGTTCTTC.

The genes are TRBV3-1 (or the pseudogene TRBV3-2) and TRBJ2-7; maybe TRBD1 (5 bases). V gave up 4 bases and J gave up 1 base, with 11 bases separating them. This CDR3 contains 14 residues. Germline V CDR1 and CDR2: LGHDT, YNNKEL (reference sequence). CDR3 sequence reads: CASSRKTVSYEQYF. For the CDR3, the DNA is TGTGCCAGCAGCCGGAAGACAGTATCCTACGAGCAGTACTTC.